These 32 T cell receptor beta chains were all obtained from the same sample, sequenced in a study of cytomegalovirus exposure and HLA in healthy donors. The protocol was immunoSEQ multiplex PCR, while the TCRdb copy is restricted to in-frame clones and leaves out a portion. The sample yields more than 140,000 clones, around nine tenths seen once. Sample: PBMCs. The receptors come from a woman aged 18-30 years in good health and CMV-seropositive.

This chain joins TRBV18 and TRBJ2-4, with TRBD2 matching 11 bases. This CDR3 is built from 18 residues. The V gene end was trimmed by 2 bases and the J gene end by 6 bases; junction bases not matched to a gene: 12. Germline lookup yields CDR1 KGHSH and CDR2 LQKENI. The CDR3, as DNA: TGTGCCAGCTCACCATCGAGTAGCGGGAGGGTGATTGTAAACATTCAGTACTTC. Translating gives CASSPSSSGRVIVNIQYF.

The chain combines TRBV6-1 with TRBJ2-3; 7 positions agree with TRBD2. The germline V gene encodes CDR1 MNHNS and CDR2 SASEGT. V lost 2 bases, J lost 1 base, and 12 bases stayed unmatched. The CDR3 is made up of 18 amino acids. The CDR3 here is CASSELRVRERGTDTQYF. CDR3 in DNA: TGTGCCAGCAGTGAACTGAGGGTGCGGGAGAGAGGCACAGATACGCAGTATTTT.

The gene calls are TRBV11-2 and TRBJ2-3; 11 bases match TRBD2. Trimming took 3 bases from V and 5 from J; bases not matched to a gene: 4. The germline V gene has CDR1 SGHAT and CDR2 FQNNGV. The CDR3 covers 15 residues. CDR3 nucleotides: TGTGCCAGCAGCTTTAGCGGGAGGGCGGGAGATACGCAGTATTTT. Encoded protein: CASSFSGRAGDTQYF.

This chain uses TRBV5-1 with TRBJ1-2, with 8 bases that match TRBD1. CDR3 size: 15 residues. J gave up 4 bases and V 3 bases, and 8 bases lay outside the gene matches. Germline lookup yields CDR1 SGHRS and CDR2 YFSETQ. The CDR3 DNA reads as TGCGCCAGCAGCTATGCTGCAGGGGGCGCCTATGGCTACACCTTC. Residues: CASSYAAGGAYGYTF.

The CDR3, as DNA: TGTGCCAGCAGCTTCTGGCGGGAGAAGGGTGAGCAGTTCTTC. Translation gives CASSFWREKGEQFF. The chain is built from TRBV7-2 and TRBJ2-1; 7 bases match TRBD2. V was pared by 3 bases and J by 9 bases, with 8 bases of the junction left unmatched. This CDR3 contains 14 residues. Germline V lookup: CDR1 SGHTA, CDR2 FQGNSA.

J is TRBJ2-5 and V is TRBV4-1, with TRBD2 matching over 7 bases. This CDR3 spans 15 amino acids. Germline V gene lookup returns CDR1 MGHRA and CDR2 YSYEKL. J lost 5 bases, V lost 1 base, and 7 bases had no gene match. CDR3 protein: CASSQVSGGRETQYF. CDR3 coding DNA: TGCGCCAGCAGCCAAGTTTCGGGAGGACGGGAGACCCAGTACTTC.

The chain has TRBV28 and TRBJ2-7, with a tentative D call TRBD2 (5 bases). The CDR3 has 12 amino acids. Germline assignment: CDR1 MDHEN and CDR2 SYDVKM. Trimming removed 6 bases from V and 7 bases from J, with 13 bases in between. CDR3 region: CASSLQTGEQYF. The DNA for the CDR3 is TGTGCCAGCAGCTTACAAACGGGGGAGCAGTACTTC.

The chain combines TRBV27 with TRBJ2-7, with 8 bases lining up with TRBD1. Per germline, CDR1 MNHEY and CDR2 SMNVEV (reference sequence). This CDR3 comprises 16 residues. V trimming: 5 bases; J trimming: 2 bases; junction bases outside the gene matches: 11. The CDR3 bases are TGTGCCAGCAGTCCTAGGACAGGGAACATCCCCTACGAGCAGTACTTC. As protein: CASSPRTGNIPYEQYF.

The gene calls are TRBV11-3 and TRBJ1-3; tentatively, D is TRBD1 (6 bases). V lost 3 bases, J lost 0 bases, and 12 bases lay in between. CDR1 SGHNT and CDR2 YENEEA come from the germline V gene. CDR3 length equals 16 residues. The CDR3 DNA is TGTGCCAGCAGCTTCCCGGACAGCACCTCTGGAAACACCATATATTTT. Its protein is CASSFPDSTSGNTIYF.

The rearrangement joins TRBV7-9 to TRBJ2-5, with D uncertain. This CDR3 has 14 amino acids. Trimming removed 0 bases from V and 4 bases from J, with 9 bases in between. Per germline, CDR1 SEHNR and CDR2 FQNEAQ (reference sequence). CDR3 DNA sequence: TGTGCCAGCAGCTTAGCCGGGTCTGGAGAGACCCAGTACTTC. Its translation is CASSLAGSGETQYF.

This chain connects TRBV11-3 to TRBJ2-7; perhaps TRBD1 as D (6 bases). This CDR3 comprises 12 residues. V dropped 7 bases and J dropped 6 bases, with 13 bases sitting between them. The germline V gene encodes CDR1 SGHNT and CDR2 YENEEA. Written as DNA, the CDR3 is TGTGCCAGCACAAACGCGGACAGCGAGCAGTACTTC. Protein: CASTNADSEQYF.

V and J are TRBV10-3 and TRBJ2-6, with 12 bases matching TRBD1. V was clipped by 5 bases and J by 4 bases; unmatched bases: 6. The CDR3 runs 17 residues. CDR1 ENHRY and CDR2 SYGVKD come from the germline V gene. CDR3 DNA sequence: TGTGCCATCAGTTTGGGACAGGGGGCGCAAGGGGCCAACGTCCTGACTTTC. Its protein product is CAISLGQGAQGANVLTF.

This rearrangement joins TRBV6-4 to TRBJ2-1, with D perhaps matching TRBD1 (5 bases). CDR1 and CDR2 from the germline V gene are MRHNA and SNTAGT. Trimming took off 3 bases at V and 8 bases at J, with 11 bases between the two ends. The CDR3 is 13 residues long. CDR3 protein: CASSEQELDEQFF. In DNA, the CDR3 is TGTGCCAGCAGTGAACAGGAGTTGGATGAGCAGTTCTTC.

This chain connects TRBV15 to TRBJ1-2; 8 positions agree with TRBD1. This CDR3 is built from 15 residues. Germline lookup yields CDR1 LNHNV and CDR2 YYDKDF (reference sequence). After removal of 0 bases from V and 8 bases from J, the junction contained 8 bases not matched to a gene. The CDR3 nucleotides read TGTGCCACCAGCAGAGATAGACACAGGGGGACCGGCTACACCTTC. This sequence encodes CATSRDRHRGTGYTF.

This clone showed up just a few times. The gene calls are TRBV19 and TRBJ1-1; 7 nucleotides line up with TRBD1. Unmatched junction bases numbered 6, after V lost 3 bases and J lost 5 bases. This CDR3 is 14 amino acids long. CDR1 is LNHDA and CDR2 is SQIVND in the germline V gene (reference sequence). CDR3 nucleotides: TGTGCCAGTAGTATCCAGCAGGGGGGAACTGAAGCTTTCTTT. As protein: CASSIQQGGTEAFF. Full variable domain (missing parts from reference TRBV19 and TRBJ1-1): DGGITQSPKYLFRKEGQNVTLSCEQNLNHDAMYWYRQDPGQGLRLIYYSQIVNDFQKGDIAEGYSVSREKKESFPLTVTSAQKNPTAFYLCASSIQQGGTEAFFGQGTRLTVV.

The chain employs TRBV30 and TRBJ2-2; 10 bases fit TRBD2. This CDR3 region has 17 residues. Trimming took 0 bases from V and 5 from J; bases not matched to a gene: 9. Germline V CDR1 and CDR2: GTSNPN, SVGIG (reference sequence). The CDR3 region is CAWSVLSGRALTGELFF. The CDR3 nucleotides are TGTGCCTGGAGTGTACTGAGCGGGAGGGCCTTAACCGGGGAGCTGTTTTTT.

The chain combines TRBV7-3 with TRBJ2-3; 9 bases align to TRBD1. CDR1 is SGHTA and CDR2 is FQGTGA in the germline V gene. After removal of 4 bases from V and 2 bases from J, the junction contained 4 bases not matched to a gene. The CDR3 contains 15 residues. Written as DNA, the CDR3 is TGTGCCAGCAGCTCCGGGACAGGGACCACAGATACGCAGTATTTT. This encodes CASSSGTGTTDTQYF. The variable domain in full, completed from reference TRBV7-3 and TRBJ2-3, reads GAGVSQTPSNKVTEKGKYVELRCDPISGHTALYWYRQSLGQGPEFLIYFQGTGAADDSGLPNDRFFAVRPEGSVSTLKIQRTERGDSAVYLCASSSGTGTTDTQYFGPGTRLTVL.

In the case of this clone: Other nucleotide sequences in the sample specify the same CDR3. The rearrangement joins TRBV11-2 to TRBJ2-1; 12 nucleotides align to TRBD2. V was pared by 1 base and J by 5 bases, with 0 bases of the junction left unmatched. The CDR3 contains 15 residues. CDR1 SGHAT and CDR2 FQNNGV come from the germline V gene. The CDR3 DNA reads TGTGCCAGCAGCTTAGGACTAGCGGGGGACAATGAGCAGTTCTTC. The encoded protein is CASSLGLAGDNEQFF.

The chain employs TRBV25-1 and TRBJ1-1, with a tentative D call TRBD1 (6 bases). V was trimmed by 4 bases and J by 8 bases, leaving 17 bases between them. The germline CDR1 and CDR2 sequences are MGHDK and SYGVNS. This CDR3 region has 14 residues. As DNA, the CDR3 is TGTGCCAGCAGTGTTGGACAGCCACTATGGGAAGCTTTCTTT. It is translated as CASSVGQPLWEAFF. Supplemented by reference TRBV25-1 and TRBJ1-1, the full variable domain reads EADIYQTPRYLVIGTGKKITLECSQTMGHDKMYWYQQDPGMELHLIHYSYGVNSTEKGDLSSESTVSRIRTEHFPLTLESARPSHTSQYLCASSVGQPLWEAFFGQGTRLTVV.

The genes are TRBV29-1 and TRBJ2-1; 9 bases line up with TRBD1. This CDR3 has 15 amino acids. CDR1 SQVTM and CDR2 ANQGSEA come from the germline V gene. J lost 1 base, V lost 4 bases, and 5 bases had no gene match. The CDR3 sequence: CSVARGQGSYNEQFF. CDR3 DNA sequence: TGCAGCGTTGCTCGGGGACAGGGTTCCTACAATGAGCAGTTCTTC.

This chain uses TRBV2 with TRBJ1-4; D may be TRBD1 (6 bases). Trimming removed 3 bases from V and 7 bases from J, with 18 bases in between. Per germline, CDR1 SNHLY and CDR2 FYNNEI. The CDR3 runs to 16 residues. CDR3 region: CASSDLGYGGGEKLFF. The DNA of the CDR3 is TGTGCCAGCAGTGATTTGGGGTATGGGGGCGGTGAAAAACTGTTTTTT.

The chain uses TRBV11-2 and TRBJ2-3; 8 nucleotides align to TRBD1. With 7 bases clipped from V and 3 bases from J, the junction kept 3 bases outside the gene matches. This CDR3 has 13 residues. Germline assignment: CDR1 SGHAT and CDR2 FQNNGV. CDR3 coding DNA: TGTGCCAGCAACGACAGGGGTACAGATACGCAGTATTTT. This sequence encodes CASNDRGTDTQYF.

This sequence joins TRBV27 and TRBJ1-2, with D perhaps TRBD1 (6 bases). The CDR3 spans 15 residues. Between the trimmed V and J ends, which lost 1 base and 3 bases, there was a span of 12 bases. In germline, CDR1 is MNHEY, CDR2 SMNVEV (reference sequence). As DNA, the CDR3 is TGTGCCAGCAGTTTATGGGCGGGGGGCGACTATGGCTACACCTTC. Translated: CASSLWAGGDYGYTF.

The CDR3 bases are TGCGCCAGCAGCCAAGAACGGACTAGCGGAAACAATGAGCAGTTCTTC. Protein product: CASSQERTSGNNEQFF. The rearrangement joins TRBV4-1 to TRBJ2-1, with 10 bases fitting TRBD2. V trimming: 0 bases; J trimming: 5 bases; junction bases outside the gene matches: 4. The CDR3 loop spans 16 amino acids. Germline CDR1 MGHRA, CDR2 YSYEKL.

The V and J genes are TRBV5-6 and TRBJ2-7; no clear D gene. The germline V gene encodes CDR1 SGHDT and CDR2 YYEEEE. This CDR3 comprises 14 residues. V lost 0 bases and J lost 6, with 13 bases in between. The CDR3 reads CASSLGLGEVEQYF. CDR3 bases: TGTGCCAGCAGCTTGGGGCTAGGAGAAGTCGAGCAGTACTTC. The entire variable domain, with the rest obtained from reference TRBV5-6 and TRBJ2-7, is as follows: DAGVTQSPTHLIKTRGQQVTLRCSPKSGHDTVSWYQQALGQGPQFIFQYYEEEERQRGNFPDRFSGHQFPNYSSELNVNALLLGDSALYLCASSLGLGEVEQYFGPGTRLTVT.

In its sample, this clone was seen once. The chain joins TRBV28 to TRBJ2-3; 7 nucleotides match TRBD1. CDR1 is MDHEN, CDR2 SYDVKM, per germline. There are 13 residues in the CDR3. V lost 5 bases and J lost 6; bases outside the gene matches: 5. CDR3 amino acids: CASSQTGHDTQYF. CDR3 nucleotides: TGTGCCAGCAGTCAGACAGGGCACGATACGCAGTATTTT.

V usage is TRBV7-8 and J usage is TRBJ2-1; the match to TRBD2 covers 7 bases. The CDR3 is 15 residues long. The J segment lost 4 bases and the V segment lost 7 bases, leaving 10 bases of the junction unmatched. Per germline, CDR1 SGHVS and CDR2 FQNEAQ. CDR3 DNA sequence: TGTGCCAGCACCCACTGGGGGGGAGCTTACAATGAGCAGTTCTTC. Translated, it gives CASTHWGGAYNEQFF.

The J gene is TRBJ2-5, the V gene TRBV28, with TRBD2 matching 8 bases. CDR1 and CDR2 from the germline V gene are MDHEN and SYDVKM. Unmatched junction bases numbered 6, after V lost 4 bases and J lost 5 bases. The CDR3 totals 14 residues. CDR3 region: CASSSSGRSETQYF. The DNA for the CDR3 is TGTGCCAGCAGTTCAAGCGGGAGATCCGAGACCCAGTACTTC.

This sequence joins TRBV2 and TRBJ2-1; the D is unclear. The CDR3 runs 11 residues. Germline V CDR1 and CDR2: SNHLY, FYNNEI. V was pared by 6 bases and J by 7 bases, with 7 bases between. The CDR3 DNA reads as TGTGCCAGCAGCCCCACTAATGAGCAGTTCTTC. Protein product: CASSPTNEQFF.

The rearrangement joins TRBV30 to TRBJ1-1; D is perhaps TRBD1 (6 bases). The CDR3 covers 14 residues. V lost 4 bases, J lost 4 bases, and 16 bases lay in between. Germline CDR1 is GTSNPN and CDR2 is SVGIG (reference sequence). The CDR3 nucleotides read TGTGCCTGGATTTGGGGGGGGCACGTCACTGAAGCTTTCTTT. It yields the protein CAWIWGGHVTEAFF.

This sequence joins TRBV28 and TRBJ2-3; 7 positions match TRBD1. J was trimmed by 3 bases and V by 6 bases; bases with no gene match: 9. CDR1 and CDR2 from the germline V gene are MDHEN and SYDVKM. CDR3 length: 15 residues. In nucleotides, the CDR3 is TGTGCCAGCAGCCCGACAGGGTCAAGAACAGATACGCAGTATTTT. Protein: CASSPTGSRTDTQYF. Together with reference TRBV28 and TRBJ2-3, the CDR3 gives the full variable domain: DVKVTQSSRYLVKRTGEKVFLECVQDMDHENMFWYRQDPGLGLRLIYFSYDVKMKEKGDIPEGYSVSREKKERFSLILESASTNQTSMYLCASSPTGSRTDTQYFGPGTRLTVL.

The rearrangement uses TRBV29-1 and TRBJ2-3; 9 bases line up with TRBD1. The CDR3 loop spans 12 amino acids. Per the germline V gene, CDR1 is SQVTM and CDR2 is ANQGSEA. V gave up 6 bases and J gave up 5 bases; unmatched junction bases: 3. The CDR3 DNA is TGCAGCGTGGACAGGGGAGGAGATACGCAGTATTTT. It yields the protein CSVDRGGDTQYF.